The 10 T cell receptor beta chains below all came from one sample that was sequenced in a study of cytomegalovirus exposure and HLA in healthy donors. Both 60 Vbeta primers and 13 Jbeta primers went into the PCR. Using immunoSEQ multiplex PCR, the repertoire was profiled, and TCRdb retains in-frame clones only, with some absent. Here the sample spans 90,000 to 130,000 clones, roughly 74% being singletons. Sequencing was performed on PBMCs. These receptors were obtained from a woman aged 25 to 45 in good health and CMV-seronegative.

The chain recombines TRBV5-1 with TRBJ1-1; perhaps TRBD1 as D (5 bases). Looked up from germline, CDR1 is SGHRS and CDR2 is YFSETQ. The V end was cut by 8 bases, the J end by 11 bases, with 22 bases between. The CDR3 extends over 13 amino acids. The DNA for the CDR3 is TGCGCCAGGGAGGGAGGGGCTCCCAGGGAGGCTTTCTTT. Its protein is CAREGGAPREAFF.

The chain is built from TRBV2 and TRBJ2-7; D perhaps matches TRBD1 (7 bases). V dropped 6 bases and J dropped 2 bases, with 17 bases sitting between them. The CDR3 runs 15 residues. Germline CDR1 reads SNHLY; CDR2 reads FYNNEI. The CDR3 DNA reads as TGTGCCAGCAGGCCCCGGGTCAGGGGGGCCTACGAGCAGTACTTC. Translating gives CASRPRVRGAYEQYF.

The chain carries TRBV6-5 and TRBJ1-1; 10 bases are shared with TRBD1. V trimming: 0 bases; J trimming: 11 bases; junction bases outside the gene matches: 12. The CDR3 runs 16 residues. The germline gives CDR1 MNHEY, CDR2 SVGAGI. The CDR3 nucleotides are TGTGCCAGCAGTTACTCCGTGGGACAGGGGCCGCCAGAGGCTTTCTTT. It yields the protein CASSYSVGQGPPEAFF.

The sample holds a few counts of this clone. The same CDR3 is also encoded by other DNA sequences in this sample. The CDR3 spells CASSYRGGYTF. The CDR3 nucleotides read TGTGCCAGCAGTTACAGGGGAGGCTACACCTTC. The chain links TRBV6-5 to TRBJ1-2, with D maybe TRBD1 (5 bases). Germline CDR1 reads MNHEY; CDR2 reads SVGAGI. This CDR3 is 11 amino acids long. V gave up 2 bases and J gave up 8 bases, with 6 bases separating them.

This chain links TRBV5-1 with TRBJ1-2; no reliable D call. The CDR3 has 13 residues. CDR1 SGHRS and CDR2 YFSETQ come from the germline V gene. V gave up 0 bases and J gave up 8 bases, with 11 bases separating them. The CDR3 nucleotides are TGCGCCAGCAGCTTGGCTCCTAATGAGGGCTACACCTTC. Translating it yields CASSLAPNEGYTF.

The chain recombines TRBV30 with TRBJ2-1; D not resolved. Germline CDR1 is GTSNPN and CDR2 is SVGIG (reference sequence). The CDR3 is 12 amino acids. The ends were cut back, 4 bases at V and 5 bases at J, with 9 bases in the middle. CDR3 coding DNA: TGTGCCTGGACATCAGCGAACAATGAGCAGTTCTTC. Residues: CAWTSANNEQFF.

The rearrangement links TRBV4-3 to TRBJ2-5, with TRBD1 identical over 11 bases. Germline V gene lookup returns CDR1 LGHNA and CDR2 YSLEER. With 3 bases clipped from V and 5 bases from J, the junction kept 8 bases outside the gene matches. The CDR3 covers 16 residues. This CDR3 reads CASSHRGQGAWETQYF. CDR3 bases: TGCGCCAGCAGCCACAGAGGACAGGGGGCATGGGAGACCCAGTACTTC.

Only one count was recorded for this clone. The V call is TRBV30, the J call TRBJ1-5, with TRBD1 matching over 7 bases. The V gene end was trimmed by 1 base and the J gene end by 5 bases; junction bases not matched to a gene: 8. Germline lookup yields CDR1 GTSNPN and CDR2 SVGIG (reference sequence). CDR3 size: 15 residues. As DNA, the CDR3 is TGTGCCTGGAGTGAAATACAGGGGTTTGATCAGCCCCAGCATTTT. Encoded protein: CAWSEIQGFDQPQHF.

DNA of the CDR3: TGCGCCAGCAGTAGGGACAGGGGAGGTAATGAGCAGTTCTTC. Translated: CASSRDRGGNEQFF. The V call is TRBV10-1, the J call TRBJ2-1; TRBD1 agrees at 10 bases. CDR1 is WNHNN and CDR2 is SYGVQD in the germline V gene (reference sequence). The length of the CDR3 is 14 residues. V lost 5 bases to trimming and J lost 7 bases; unmatched junction nucleotides: 5.

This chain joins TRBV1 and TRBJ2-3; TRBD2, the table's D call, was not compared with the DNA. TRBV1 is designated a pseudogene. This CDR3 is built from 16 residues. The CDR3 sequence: CTSSQHQRDCTDTQYF. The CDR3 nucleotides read TGCACCAGCAGCCAACACCAGCGGGACTGCACAGATACGCAGTATTTT.